These T cell receptor beta chains were read from a single sample in a study of early T cells in non-severe SARS-CoV-2 infection. TCRdb used MiXCR to reprocess the 5' RACE reads, holding one entry per CDR3 protein. The sample has fewer than 95,000 distinct CDR3 sequences, roughly 17% seen once. The material was whole blood, obtained at baseline. These receptors were obtained from an adult who was a healthcare worker with PCR-confirmed SARS-CoV-2 infection or an uninfected control (not recorded which). Each CDR3 is given with its conserved first and last residue. Fields, in order: clone size, J gene, D gene, V gene, CDR3 protein, CDR3 DNA. D genes are given only for firm matches. Clone size is not always given. Where it is, it says once, few, many or a class for expanded clones.

clone_size: few; j_call: TRBJ1-1; d_call: NA; v_call: TRBV7-9; cdr3_aa: CASSTHELFGPMNTEAFF; cdr3_nt: TGTGCCAGCAGCACCCACGAACTGTTCGGACCGATGAACACTGAAGCTTTCTTT
clone_size: few; j_call: TRBJ1-4; d_call: NA; v_call: TRBV7-9; cdr3_aa: CASSSLQGDEKLFF; cdr3_nt: TGTGCCAGCAGCTCGTTACAGGGAGATGAAAAACTGTTTTTT
clone_size: NA; j_call: TRBJ1-4; d_call: NA; v_call: TRBV21-1; cdr3_aa: CARNTGLNEKLFF; cdr3_nt: TGTGCCAGGAATACAGGGCTGAATGAAAAACTGTTTTTT
clone_size: NA; j_call: TRBJ2-7; d_call: NA; v_call: TRBV3-2; cdr3_aa: CASSPRDTSYEQYF; cdr3_nt: TGTGCCAGCAGCCCCCGGGACACCTCCTACGAGCAGTACTTC
clone_size: NA; j_call: TRBJ2-1; d_call: TRBD2; v_call: TRBV10-3; cdr3_aa: CAIAGLAGQFNEQFF; cdr3_nt: TGTGCCATCGCCGGACTAGCGGGACAATTCAATGAGCAGTTCTTC
clone_size: NA; j_call: TRBJ2-3; d_call: NA; v_call: TRBV4-3; cdr3_aa: CASSQRASDPDTQYF; cdr3_nt: TGCGCCAGCAGCCAAAGGGCTAGCGATCCAGATACGCAGTATTTT
clone_size: many; j_call: TRBJ2-5; d_call: TRBD1; v_call: TRBV12-3/TRBV12-4; cdr3_aa: CASSPGTGVTQYF; cdr3_nt: TGTGCCAGCAGTCCCGGGACAGGGGTGACCCAGTACTTC
clone_size: NA; j_call: TRBJ1-6; d_call: TRBD1; v_call: TRBV30; cdr3_aa: CAWSTGQGASPLHF; cdr3_nt: TGTGCCTGGAGTACTGGACAGGGGGCTTCACCCCTCCACTTT
clone_size: NA; j_call: TRBJ1-3; d_call: NA; v_call: TRBV7-6; cdr3_aa: CASSWDGNTIYF; cdr3_nt: TGTGCCAGCAGCTGGGATGGAAACACCATATATTTT
clone_size: NA; j_call: TRBJ2-1; d_call: NA; v_call: TRBV6-1; cdr3_aa: CASSEGPHEQFF; cdr3_nt: TGTGCCAGCAGTGAAGGTCCCCATGAGCAGTTCTTC
clone_size: few; j_call: TRBJ2-7; d_call: NA; v_call: TRBV28; cdr3_aa: CASSFGILSVYEQYF; cdr3_nt: TGTGCCAGCAGTTTCGGGATACTATCGGTGTACGAGCAGTACTTC
clone_size: NA; j_call: TRBJ2-2; d_call: NA; v_call: TRBV5-1; cdr3_aa: CASSLVLWQTGELFF; cdr3_nt: TGCGCCAGCAGCTTGGTTCTTTGGCAAACCGGGGAGCTGTTTTTT
clone_size: many; j_call: TRBJ2-4; d_call: NA; v_call: TRBV7-8; cdr3_aa: CASSLTGWGAAKNIQYF; cdr3_nt: TGTGCCAGCAGCTTAACCGGATGGGGGGCTGCCAAAAACATTCAGTACTTC
clone_size: many; j_call: TRBJ2-5; d_call: NA; v_call: TRBV20-1; cdr3_aa: CSAGDSETQYF; cdr3_nt: TGCAGTGCGGGGGACTCAGAGACCCAGTACTTC
clone_size: NA; j_call: TRBJ1-1; d_call: NA; v_call: TRBV20-1; cdr3_aa: CSARGGAEAFF; cdr3_nt: TGCAGTGCTAGAGGGGGAGCCGAAGCTTTCTTT
clone_size: many; j_call: TRBJ2-1; d_call: TRBD2; v_call: TRBV28; cdr3_aa: CASSNPGLGVNEQFF; cdr3_nt: TGTGCCAGCAGTAACCCGGGACTAGGCGTCAATGAGCAGTTCTTC
clone_size: NA; j_call: TRBJ1-4; d_call: NA; v_call: TRBV14; cdr3_aa: CASSQDRGQTNEKLFF; cdr3_nt: TGTGCCAGCAGCCAAGATCGGGGACAAACTAATGAAAAACTGTTTTTT
clone_size: NA; j_call: TRBJ2-1; d_call: NA; v_call: TRBV19; cdr3_aa: CATSDAGRNNEQFF; cdr3_nt: TGTGCCACTTCAGACGCAGGAAGGAACAATGAGCAGTTCTTC
clone_size: NA; j_call: TRBJ1-4; d_call: TRBD1; v_call: TRBV12-3/TRBV12-4; cdr3_aa: CASSMGQGEVKLFF; cdr3_nt: TGTGCCAGCAGTATGGGACAGGGGGAAGTAAAACTGTTTTTT
clone_size: few; j_call: TRBJ1-3; d_call: NA; v_call: TRBV12-3/TRBV12-4; cdr3_aa: CASRSREVSGNTIYF; cdr3_nt: TGTGCCAGCAGGAGCCGGGAAGTCTCTGGAAACACCATATATTTT
clone_size: NA; j_call: TRBJ2-7; d_call: TRBD2; v_call: TRBV7-2; cdr3_aa: CASSLRASGSYEQYF; cdr3_nt: TGTGCCAGCAGCTTAAGGGCTAGCGGCTCCTACGAGCAGTACTTC
clone_size: few; j_call: TRBJ2-3; d_call: NA; v_call: TRBV7-2; cdr3_aa: CASSFTGGTTDTQYF; cdr3_nt: TGTGCCAGCAGCTTCACTGGGGGAACCACAGATACGCAGTATTTT
clone_size: many; j_call: TRBJ1-1; d_call: NA; v_call: TRBV7-9; cdr3_aa: CASSLMGNTEAFF; cdr3_nt: TGTGCCAGCAGCTTAATGGGAAACACTGAAGCTTTCTTT
clone_size: many; j_call: TRBJ2-1; d_call: NA; v_call: TRBV25-1; cdr3_aa: CASSLAREQFF; cdr3_nt: TGTGCCAGCAGTCTTGCGAGAGAGCAGTTCTTC
clone_size: NA; j_call: TRBJ1-2; d_call: NA; v_call: TRBV20-1; cdr3_aa: CSEGGNGYTF; cdr3_nt: TGCAGTGAAGGAGGGAACGGCTACACCTTC
clone_size: NA; j_call: TRBJ2-7; d_call: NA; v_call: TRBV28; cdr3_aa: CSSAQGYSYEQYF; cdr3_nt: TGTTCGTCGGCACAGGGTTATTCCTACGAGCAGTACTTC
clone_size: NA; j_call: TRBJ2-1; d_call: NA; v_call: TRBV11-3; cdr3_aa: CASSLGSARVGEQFF; cdr3_nt: TGTGCCAGCAGCTTGGGGTCGGCGAGGGTAGGTGAGCAGTTCTTC
clone_size: few; j_call: TRBJ2-1; d_call: NA; v_call: TRBV4-1; cdr3_aa: CASSLIGAPYNEQFF; cdr3_nt: TGCGCCAGCAGCCTTATAGGGGCACCCTACAATGAGCAGTTCTTC
clone_size: few; j_call: TRBJ1-5; d_call: NA; v_call: TRBV27; cdr3_aa: CASSLYSQGYQPQHF; cdr3_nt: TGTGCCAGCAGTTTATATTCTCAGGGATATCAGCCCCAGCATTTT
clone_size: few; j_call: TRBJ2-1; d_call: TRBD2; v_call: TRBV7-9; cdr3_aa: CASSLSGTSGTQFF; cdr3_nt: TGTGCCAGCAGCTTATCCGGGACTAGCGGGACGCAGTTCTTC
clone_size: NA; j_call: TRBJ2-7; d_call: TRBD1; v_call: TRBV27; cdr3_aa: CASSPSGQDWKVYEQYF; cdr3_nt: TGTGCCAGCAGTCCATCAGGACAGGACTGGAAGGTCTACGAGCAGTACTTC
clone_size: NA; j_call: TRBJ2-3; d_call: TRBD2; v_call: TRBV9; cdr3_aa: CASSRTSGNLIITDTQYF; cdr3_nt: TGTGCCAGCAGCCGGACTAGCGGGAACCTCATAATAACAGATACGCAGTATTTT
clone_size: many; j_call: TRBJ2-7; d_call: NA; v_call: TRBV6-2/TRBV6-3; cdr3_aa: CAVPTGSSYEQYF; cdr3_nt: TGTGCCGTCCCGACAGGAAGCTCCTACGAGCAGTACTTC
clone_size: NA; j_call: TRBJ1-2; d_call: NA; v_call: TRBV20-1; cdr3_aa: CSARVTVNYGYTF; cdr3_nt: TGCAGTGCTAGAGTGACAGTTAACTATGGCTACACCTTC
clone_size: NA; j_call: TRBJ2-3; d_call: NA; v_call: TRBV15; cdr3_aa: CATSGISGLRADTQYF; cdr3_nt: TGTGCCACCAGCGGAATAAGTGGGTTAAGGGCAGATACGCAGTATTTT
clone_size: many; j_call: TRBJ1-4; d_call: NA; v_call: TRBV7-2; cdr3_aa: CATKGPGNEKLFF; cdr3_nt: TGTGCCACCAAAGGTCCAGGAAATGAAAAACTGTTTTTT
clone_size: few; j_call: TRBJ1-1; d_call: TRBD1; v_call: TRBV5-1; cdr3_aa: CASSSLQGARTEAFF; cdr3_nt: TGCGCCAGCAGCTCCCTTCAGGGGGCGCGGACTGAAGCTTTCTTT
clone_size: few; j_call: TRBJ1-2; d_call: NA; v_call: TRBV28; cdr3_aa: CASRDDRNYGYTF; cdr3_nt: TGTGCCAGCAGGGATGACAGGAACTATGGCTACACCTTC
clone_size: NA; j_call: TRBJ2-1; d_call: NA; v_call: TRBV20-1; cdr3_aa: CSAQSNFGHYNEQFF; cdr3_nt: TGCAGTGCCCAATCTAACTTCGGGCACTACAATGAGCAGTTCTTC
clone_size: NA; j_call: TRBJ2-1; d_call: NA; v_call: TRBV5-1; cdr3_aa: CASSLEASDNEQFF; cdr3_nt: TGCGCCAGCAGCTTGGAGGCCTCAGACAATGAGCAGTTCTTC
clone_size: few; j_call: TRBJ1-1; d_call: NA; v_call: TRBV10-3; cdr3_aa: CAIGWESEAFF; cdr3_nt: TGTGCCATCGGATGGGAGTCTGAAGCTTTCTTT
clone_size: NA; j_call: TRBJ1-4; d_call: NA; v_call: TRBV7-9; cdr3_aa: CASSPEKLFF; cdr3_nt: TGTGCCAGCAGCCCTGAAAAACTGTTTTTT
clone_size: once; j_call: TRBJ2-2; d_call: NA; v_call: TRBV20-1; cdr3_aa: CSARESGRLSGELFF; cdr3_nt: TGCAGTGCTAGAGAGTCGGGACGCCTGAGCGGGGAGCTGTTTTTT
clone_size: few; j_call: TRBJ2-2; d_call: NA; v_call: TRBV3-1; cdr3_aa: CASSRRQGTGELFF; cdr3_nt: TGTGCCAGCAGCCGGAGGCAAGGTACCGGGGAGCTGTTTTTT
clone_size: NA; j_call: TRBJ2-3; d_call: TRBD1; v_call: TRBV28; cdr3_aa: CASSLTGTATDTQYF; cdr3_nt: TGTGCCAGCAGTTTGACAGGGACCGCCACAGATACGCAGTATTTT
clone_size: NA; j_call: TRBJ2-1; d_call: NA; v_call: TRBV7-6; cdr3_aa: CASSLEGGGSSSYNEQFF; cdr3_nt: TGTGCCAGCAGCTTAGAGGGAGGAGGATCGAGCTCCTACAATGAGCAGTTCTTC
clone_size: few; j_call: TRBJ1-1; d_call: TRBD1; v_call: TRBV24-1; cdr3_aa: CATSDRDREAEAFF; cdr3_nt: TGTGCCACCAGTGACCGGGACAGGGAAGCTGAAGCTTTCTTT
clone_size: few; j_call: TRBJ2-7; d_call: NA; v_call: TRBV11-2; cdr3_aa: CASSPLRRNSTYEQYF; cdr3_nt: TGTGCCAGCAGCCCACTCCGGCGTAATTCGACCTACGAGCAGTACTTC
clone_size: few; j_call: TRBJ2-1; d_call: NA; v_call: TRBV28; cdr3_aa: CASSNGAGTYNEQFF; cdr3_nt: TGTGCCAGCAGTAATGGGGCGGGAACCTACAATGAGCAGTTCTTC
clone_size: few; j_call: TRBJ2-5; d_call: NA; v_call: TRBV7-9; cdr3_aa: CASSLDLLEETQYF; cdr3_nt: TGTGCCAGCAGCTTAGACTTACTAGAAGAGACCCAGTACTTC
clone_size: NA; j_call: TRBJ2-7; d_call: TRBD2; v_call: TRBV4-1; cdr3_aa: CASSLSLAGGEQYF; cdr3_nt: TGCGCCAGCAGCCTCTCGCTAGCGGGAGGCGAGCAGTACTTC
clone_size: few; j_call: TRBJ2-2; d_call: NA; v_call: TRBV10-1; cdr3_aa: CASSEMDPGELFF; cdr3_nt: TGCGCCAGCAGTGAGATGGACCCCGGGGAGCTGTTTTTT
clone_size: many; j_call: TRBJ2-4; d_call: NA; v_call: TRBV15; cdr3_aa: CATSRERLAKNIQYF; cdr3_nt: TGTGCCACCAGCAGAGAACGATTAGCCAAAAACATTCAGTACTTC
clone_size: NA; j_call: TRBJ1-1; d_call: NA; v_call: TRBV20-1; cdr3_aa: CSAVRGNMNTEAFF; cdr3_nt: TGCAGTGCTGTGAGAGGAAACATGAACACTGAAGCTTTCTTT